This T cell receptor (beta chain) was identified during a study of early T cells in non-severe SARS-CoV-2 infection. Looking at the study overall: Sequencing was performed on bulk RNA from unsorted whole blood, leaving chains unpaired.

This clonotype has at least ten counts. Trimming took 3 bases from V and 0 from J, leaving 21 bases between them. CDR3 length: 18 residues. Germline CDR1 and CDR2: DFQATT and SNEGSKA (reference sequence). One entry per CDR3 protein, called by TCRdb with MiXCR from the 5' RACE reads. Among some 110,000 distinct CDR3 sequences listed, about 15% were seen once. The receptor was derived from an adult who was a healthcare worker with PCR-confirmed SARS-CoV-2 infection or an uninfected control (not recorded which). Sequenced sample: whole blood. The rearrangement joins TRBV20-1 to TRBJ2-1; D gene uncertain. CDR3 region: CSARRPTLPLSSYNEQFF. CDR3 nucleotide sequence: TGCAGTGCTAGGAGGCCGACTCTCCCCCTTAGCTCCTACAATGAGCAGTTCTTC.